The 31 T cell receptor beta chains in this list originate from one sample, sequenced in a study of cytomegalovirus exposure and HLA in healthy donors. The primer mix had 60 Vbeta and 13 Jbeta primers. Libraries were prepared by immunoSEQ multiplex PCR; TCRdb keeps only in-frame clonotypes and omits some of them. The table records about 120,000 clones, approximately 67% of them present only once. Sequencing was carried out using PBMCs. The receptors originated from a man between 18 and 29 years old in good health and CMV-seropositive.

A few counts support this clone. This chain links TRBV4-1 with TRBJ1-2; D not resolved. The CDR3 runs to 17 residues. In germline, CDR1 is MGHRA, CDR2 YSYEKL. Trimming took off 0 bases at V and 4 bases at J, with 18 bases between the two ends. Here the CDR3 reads CASSQDPLSPVVYGYTF. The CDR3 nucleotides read TGCGCCAGCAGCCAAGACCCGTTATCCCCAGTTGTCTATGGCTACACCTTC.

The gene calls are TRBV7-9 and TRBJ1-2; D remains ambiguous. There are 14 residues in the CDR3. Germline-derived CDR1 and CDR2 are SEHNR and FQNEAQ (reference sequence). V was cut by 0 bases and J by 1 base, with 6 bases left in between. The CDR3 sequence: CASSLASGNYGYTF. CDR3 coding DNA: TGTGCCAGCAGCTTAGCTTCGGGTAACTATGGCTACACCTTC. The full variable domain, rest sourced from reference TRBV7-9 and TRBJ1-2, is DTGVSQNPRHKITKRGQNVTFRCDPISEHNRLYWYRQTLGQGPEFLTYFQNEAQLEKSRLLSDRFSAERPKGSFSTLEIQRTEQGDSAMYLCASSLASGNYGYTFGSGTRLTVV.

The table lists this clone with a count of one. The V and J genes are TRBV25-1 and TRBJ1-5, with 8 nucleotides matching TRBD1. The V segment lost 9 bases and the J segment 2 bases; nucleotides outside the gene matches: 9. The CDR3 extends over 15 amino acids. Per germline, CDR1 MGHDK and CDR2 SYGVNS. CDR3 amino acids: CASQSGQGGNQPQHF. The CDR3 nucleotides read TGTGCCAGTCAATCAGGACAGGGAGGCAATCAGCCCCAGCATTTT.

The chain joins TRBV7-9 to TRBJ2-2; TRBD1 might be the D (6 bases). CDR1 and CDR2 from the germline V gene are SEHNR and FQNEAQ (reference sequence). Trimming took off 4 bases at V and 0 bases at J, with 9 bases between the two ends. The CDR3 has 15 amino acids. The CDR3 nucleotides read TGTGCCAGCAGCTATCAGGGGACGAACACCGGGGAGCTGTTTTTT. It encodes CASSYQGTNTGELFF.

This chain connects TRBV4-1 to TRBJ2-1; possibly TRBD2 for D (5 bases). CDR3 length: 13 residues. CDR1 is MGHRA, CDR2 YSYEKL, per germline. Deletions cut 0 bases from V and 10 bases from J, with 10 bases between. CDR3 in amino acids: CASSQDPGTEQFF. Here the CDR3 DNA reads TGCGCCAGCAGCCAAGACCCGGGAACCGAGCAGTTCTTC.

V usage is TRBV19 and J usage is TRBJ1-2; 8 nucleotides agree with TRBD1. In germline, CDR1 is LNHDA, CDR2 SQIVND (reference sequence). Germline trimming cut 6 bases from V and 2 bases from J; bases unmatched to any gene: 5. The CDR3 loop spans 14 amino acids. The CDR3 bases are TGTGCCAGTAGAGACAGGGGCTTCAACTATGGCTACACCTTC. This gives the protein CASRDRGFNYGYTF.

CDR3 nucleotide sequence: TGTGCCAGCAGCTTAACTAGCCTCACCGGGGAGCTGTTTTTT. Its translation is CASSLTSLTGELFF. The gene calls are TRBV7-3 and TRBJ2-2; unclear D gene. The V gene's germline CDR1 is SGHTA and CDR2 FQGTGA. The length of the CDR3 is 14 residues. The V end lost 0 bases, the J end lost 4 bases, and 6 bases lay between the germline ends.

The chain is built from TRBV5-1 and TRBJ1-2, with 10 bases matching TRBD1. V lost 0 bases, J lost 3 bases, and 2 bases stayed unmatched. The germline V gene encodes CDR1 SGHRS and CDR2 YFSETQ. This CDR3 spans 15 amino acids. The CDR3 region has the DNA TGCGCCAGCAGCTTGGGACAGGGGGCAGACTATGGCTACACCTTC. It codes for CASSLGQGADYGYTF.

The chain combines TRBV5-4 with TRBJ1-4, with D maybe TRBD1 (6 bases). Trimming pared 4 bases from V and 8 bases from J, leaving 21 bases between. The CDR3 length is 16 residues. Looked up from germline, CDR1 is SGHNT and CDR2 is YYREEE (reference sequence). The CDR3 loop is CASSVLGQGPGEKLFF. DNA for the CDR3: TGTGCCAGCAGCGTGCTGGGGCAGGGGCCTGGGGAAAAACTGTTTTTT. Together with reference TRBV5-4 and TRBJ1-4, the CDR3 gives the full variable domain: ETGVTQSPTHLIKTRGQQVTLRCSSQSGHNTVSWYQQALGQGPQFIFQYYREEENGRGNFPPRFSGLQFPNYSSELNVNALELDDSALYLCASSVLGQGPGEKLFFGSGTQLSVL.

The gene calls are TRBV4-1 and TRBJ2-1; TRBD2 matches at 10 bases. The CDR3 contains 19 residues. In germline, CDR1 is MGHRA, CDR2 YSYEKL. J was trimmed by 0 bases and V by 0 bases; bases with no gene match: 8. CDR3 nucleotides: TGCGCCAGCAGCCAAGATGCACTAGCGGGGCGGAGCTCCTACAATGAGCAGTTCTTC. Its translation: CASSQDALAGRSSYNEQFF.

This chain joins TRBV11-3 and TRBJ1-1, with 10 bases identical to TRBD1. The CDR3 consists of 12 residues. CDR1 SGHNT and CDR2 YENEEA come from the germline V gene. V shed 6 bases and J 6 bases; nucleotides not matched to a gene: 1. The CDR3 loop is CASRDRGAEAFF. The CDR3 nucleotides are TGTGCCAGCAGGGACAGGGGGGCTGAAGCTTTCTTT.

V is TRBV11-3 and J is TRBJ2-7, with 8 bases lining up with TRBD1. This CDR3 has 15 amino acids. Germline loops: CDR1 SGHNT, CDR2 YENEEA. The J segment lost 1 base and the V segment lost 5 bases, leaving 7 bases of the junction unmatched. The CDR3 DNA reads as TGTGCCAGCAGCCCCTCCGGGACAGGTTCCTACGAGCAGTACTTC. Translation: CASSPSGTGSYEQYF.

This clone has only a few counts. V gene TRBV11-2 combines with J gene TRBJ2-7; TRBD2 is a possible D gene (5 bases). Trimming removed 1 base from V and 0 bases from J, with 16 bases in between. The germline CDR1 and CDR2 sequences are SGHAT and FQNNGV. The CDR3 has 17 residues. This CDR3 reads CASSLGTGGRSSYEQYV. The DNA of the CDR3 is TGTGCCAGCAGCTTAGGGACGGGCGGGCGGAGCTCCTACGAGCAGTACGTC.

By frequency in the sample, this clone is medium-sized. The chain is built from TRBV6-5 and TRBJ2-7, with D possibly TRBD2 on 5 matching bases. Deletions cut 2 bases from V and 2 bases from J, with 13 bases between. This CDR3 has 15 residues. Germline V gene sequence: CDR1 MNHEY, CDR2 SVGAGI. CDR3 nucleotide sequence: TGTGCCAGCAGTTACCCGGGCGGGTCCGCCTACGAGCAGTACTTC. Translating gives CASSYPGGSAYEQYF.

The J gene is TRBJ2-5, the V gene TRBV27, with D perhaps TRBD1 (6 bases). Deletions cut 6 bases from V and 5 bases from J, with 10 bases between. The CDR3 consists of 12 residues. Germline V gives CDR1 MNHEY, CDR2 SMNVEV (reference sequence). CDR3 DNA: TGTGCCAGCAGAGGACAGTCCGAGACCCAGTACTTC. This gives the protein CASRGQSETQYF.

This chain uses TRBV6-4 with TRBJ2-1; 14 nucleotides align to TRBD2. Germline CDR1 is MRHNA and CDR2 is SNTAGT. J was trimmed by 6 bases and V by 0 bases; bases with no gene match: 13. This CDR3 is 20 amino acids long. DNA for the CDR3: TGTGCCAGCAGTGACTCGGGACTAGCGGGGGCCGAGCCCTTTGCCAATGAGCAGTTCTTC. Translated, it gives CASSDSGLAGAEPFANEQFF.

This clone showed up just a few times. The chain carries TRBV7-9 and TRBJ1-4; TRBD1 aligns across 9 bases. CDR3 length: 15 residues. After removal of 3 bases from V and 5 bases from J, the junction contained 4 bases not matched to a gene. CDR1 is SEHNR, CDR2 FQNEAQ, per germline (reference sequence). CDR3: CASSFPGQGNEKLFF. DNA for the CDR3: TGTGCCAGCAGCTTCCCCGGACAGGGGAATGAAAAACTGTTTTTT.

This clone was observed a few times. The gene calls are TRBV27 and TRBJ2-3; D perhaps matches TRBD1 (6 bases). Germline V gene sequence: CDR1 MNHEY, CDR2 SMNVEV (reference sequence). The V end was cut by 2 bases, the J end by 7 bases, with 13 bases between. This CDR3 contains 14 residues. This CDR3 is CASSLGGTLNTQYF. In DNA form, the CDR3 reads TGTGCCAGCAGTTTAGGGGGCACACTTAATACGCAGTATTTT.

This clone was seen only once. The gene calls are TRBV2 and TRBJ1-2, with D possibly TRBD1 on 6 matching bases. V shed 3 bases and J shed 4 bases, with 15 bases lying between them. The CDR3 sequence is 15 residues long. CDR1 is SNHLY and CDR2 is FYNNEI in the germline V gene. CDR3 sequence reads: CASSDGQTFFYGYTF. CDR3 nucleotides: TGTGCCAGCAGTGACGGACAGACTTTTTTCTATGGCTACACCTTC.

CDR3 amino acids: CASSQENRGVQGNSPLHF. The CDR3 nucleotides read TGCGCCAGCAGCCAAGAGAACAGGGGCGTTCAGGGTAATTCACCCCTCCACTTT. This chain uses TRBV4-1 with TRBJ1-6; TRBD1 matches 7 bases. This CDR3 has 18 amino acids. CDR1 is MGHRA, CDR2 YSYEKL, per germline. Trimming took 0 bases from V and 6 from J; bases not matched to a gene: 11.

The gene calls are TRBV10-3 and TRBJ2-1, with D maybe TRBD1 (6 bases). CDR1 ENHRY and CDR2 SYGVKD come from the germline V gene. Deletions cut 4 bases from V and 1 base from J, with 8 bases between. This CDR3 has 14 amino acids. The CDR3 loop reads CAISAGESYNEQFF. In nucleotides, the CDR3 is TGTGCCATCAGTGCAGGGGAGTCCTACAATGAGCAGTTCTTC.

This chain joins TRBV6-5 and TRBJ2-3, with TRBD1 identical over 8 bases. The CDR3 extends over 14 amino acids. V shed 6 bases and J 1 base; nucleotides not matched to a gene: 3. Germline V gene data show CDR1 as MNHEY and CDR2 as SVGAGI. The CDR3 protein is CASRPGGGTDTQYF. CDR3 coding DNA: TGTGCCAGCAGACCAGGGGGCGGCACAGATACGCAGTATTTT.

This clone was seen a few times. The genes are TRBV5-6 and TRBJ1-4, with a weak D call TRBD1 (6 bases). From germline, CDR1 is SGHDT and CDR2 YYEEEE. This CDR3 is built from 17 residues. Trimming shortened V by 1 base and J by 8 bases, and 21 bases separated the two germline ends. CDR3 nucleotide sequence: TGTGCCAGCAGCTTGTCCAGGGTTAAGGGGGGGACAGAAAAACTGTTTTTT. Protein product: CASSLSRVKGGTEKLFF.

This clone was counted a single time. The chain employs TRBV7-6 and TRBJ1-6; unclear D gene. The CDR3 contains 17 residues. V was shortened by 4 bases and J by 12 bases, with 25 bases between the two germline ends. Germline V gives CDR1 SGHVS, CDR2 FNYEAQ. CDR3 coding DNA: TGTGCCAGCAGCTCAAGAGAGGCGGGCATCAGTGGGCGACCCCTCCACTTT. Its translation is CASSSREAGISGRPLHF. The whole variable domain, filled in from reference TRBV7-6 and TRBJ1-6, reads GAGVSQSPRYKVTKRGQDVALRCDPISGHVSLYWYRQALGQGPEFLTYFNYEAQQDKSGLPNDRFSAERPEGSISTLTIQRTEQRDSAMYRCASSSREAGISGRPLHFGNGTRLTVT.

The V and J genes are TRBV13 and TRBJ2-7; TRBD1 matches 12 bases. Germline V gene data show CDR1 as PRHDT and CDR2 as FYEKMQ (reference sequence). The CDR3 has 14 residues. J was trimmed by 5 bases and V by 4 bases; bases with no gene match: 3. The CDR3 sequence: CASSSGTGGHEQYF. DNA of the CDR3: TGTGCCAGCAGCTCCGGGACAGGGGGCCACGAGCAGTACTTC.

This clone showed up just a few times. This CDR3 is CASLRWGGSTGELFF. CDR3 DNA sequence: TGTGCCTCCCTTCGGTGGGGGGGATCTACCGGGGAGCTGTTTTTT. J is TRBJ2-2 and V is TRBV19; TRBD2 matches 7 bases. CDR3 length: 15 amino acids. V was clipped by 11 bases and J by 5 bases; unmatched bases: 14. CDR1 and CDR2 from the germline V gene are LNHDA and SQIVND (reference sequence). Drawing the rest from reference TRBV19 and TRBJ2-2, the complete variable domain is DGGITQSPKYLFRKEGQNVTLSCEQNLNHDAMYWYRQDPGQGLRLIYYSQIVNDFQKGDIAEGYSVSREKKESFPLTVTSAQKNPTAFYLCASLRWGGSTGELFFGEGSRLTVL.

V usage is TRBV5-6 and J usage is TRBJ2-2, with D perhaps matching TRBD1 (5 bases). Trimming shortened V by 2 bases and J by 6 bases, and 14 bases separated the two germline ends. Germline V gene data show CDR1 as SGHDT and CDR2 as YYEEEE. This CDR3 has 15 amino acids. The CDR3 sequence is CASSFWQGLSGELFF. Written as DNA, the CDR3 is TGTGCCAGCAGCTTCTGGCAGGGCCTATCCGGGGAGCTGTTTTTT. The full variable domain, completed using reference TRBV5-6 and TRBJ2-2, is DAGVTQSPTHLIKTRGQQVTLRCSPKSGHDTVSWYQQALGQGPQFIFQYYEEEERQRGNFPDRFSGHQFPNYSSELNVNALLLGDSALYLCASSFWQGLSGELFFGEGSRLTVL.

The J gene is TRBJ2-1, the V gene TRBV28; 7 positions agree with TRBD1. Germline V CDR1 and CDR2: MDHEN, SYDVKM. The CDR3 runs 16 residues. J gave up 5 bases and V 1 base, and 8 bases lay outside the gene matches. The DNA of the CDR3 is TGTGCCAGCAGTTTATTCGCCGGGACAGCGAACAATGAGCAGTTCTTC. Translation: CASSLFAGTANNEQFF.

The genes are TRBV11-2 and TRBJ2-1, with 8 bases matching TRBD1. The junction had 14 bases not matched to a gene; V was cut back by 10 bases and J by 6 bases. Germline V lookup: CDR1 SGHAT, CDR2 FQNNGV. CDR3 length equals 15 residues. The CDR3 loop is CATRRPGTGINEQFF. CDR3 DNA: TGTGCCACCAGAAGACCCGGGACAGGCATCAATGAGCAGTTCTTC.

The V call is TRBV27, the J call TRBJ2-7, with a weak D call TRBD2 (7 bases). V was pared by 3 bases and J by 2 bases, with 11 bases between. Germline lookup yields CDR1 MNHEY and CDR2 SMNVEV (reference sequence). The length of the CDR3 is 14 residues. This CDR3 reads CASSFAGAPYEQYF. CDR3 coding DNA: TGTGCCAGCAGTTTCGCGGGGGCCCCCTACGAGCAGTACTTC.

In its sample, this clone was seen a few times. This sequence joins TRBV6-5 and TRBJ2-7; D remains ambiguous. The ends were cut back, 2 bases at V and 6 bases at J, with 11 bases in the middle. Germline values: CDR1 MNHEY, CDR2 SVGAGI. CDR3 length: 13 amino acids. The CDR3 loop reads CASSYETKSEQYF. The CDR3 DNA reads TGTGCCAGCAGTTACGAGACAAAAAGCGAGCAGTACTTC.